The present entry profiles one T cell receptor (beta chain) with its context. The germline CDR1 and CDR2 sequences are WNHNN and SYGVQD (reference sequence). V dropped 4 bases and J dropped 4 bases, with 6 bases sitting between them. The CDR3 length is 12 residues. The sample is drawn from a study of Tregs in tolerant kidney transplant recipients. Data came from immunoSEQ multiplex PCR; TCRdb stores just in-frame clones and leaves some out. The sample shows 75,000 to 95,000 clones, 85% to 95% of them seen only once. The genes are TRBV10-1 and TRBJ2-3; possibly TRBD2 for D (6 bases). The sample taken for sequencing was CD8+ T cells from blood. This clonotype was sampled from a human donor in good health. The CDR3 nucleotides are TGCGCCAGCAGTGGACTAGCAGATACGCAGTATTTT. Amino acids: CASSGLADTQYF.